The clone carrying this T cell receptor beta chain showed up many times. This entry comes from a study of blood T cell repertoires in COVID-19. Study-wide background: Whether acute or convalescent, the COVID-19 samples came from the United States, Italy and Spain. The cDNA or gDNA used as material had been derived from T cells, B-cell-depleted T cells, or PBMCs.

Germline CDR1 is MGHDK and CDR2 is SYGVNS. The CDR3 has 12 residues. The V end was cut by 5 bases, the J end by 0 bases, with 2 bases between. Original processing notes: Estimated nucleated cell counts came from reference gene primer amplification. Measured with immunoSEQ multiplex PCR; TCRdb has only the in-frame clones, and not every one. The V and J calls and clone size were taken over from that table, and D and trimming were inferred from the DNA. In the table there are some 300,000 clones, 90% of which are singletons. The chain employs TRBV25-1 and TRBJ1-5; no definite D call. The receptor's source is a woman aged 18-29 years with acute COVID-19. Sequencing used PBMCs or T cells enriched from blood (not recorded which). DNA of the CDR3: TGTGCCAGCAGTCGTAGCAATCAGCCCCAGCATTTT. Its protein product is CASSRSNQPQHF.